In its sample, the clone carrying this T cell receptor (beta chain) was seen a few times. The target antigen is unknown. This sample is part of a study of T cell repertoires in cytomegalovirus infection. Study overall: The public TCR beta signatures pointed to both CMV infection and matching HLA type.

Trimming took off 0 bases at V and 4 bases at J, with 13 bases between the two ends. Germline V gene data show CDR1 as SGHTA and CDR2 as FQGNSA. This CDR3 contains 15 residues. TCRdb independently ran MiXCR on the reads; one entry per CDR3 protein. The sample contains around 340,000 distinct CDR3 sequences, roughly 28% of which appear only once. The sequence derives from a human donor in good health (CMV status not recorded). Some clones in this sample may be carry-over from other donors' samples. The material sequenced was cultured PBMCs, taken from culture after CMV antigen stimulation. The genes are TRBV7-2 and TRBJ2-7; maybe TRBD2 (6 bases). In DNA, the CDR3 is TGTGCCAGCAGCTTAGCTGGAGGGCCGGGTTACGAGCAGTACTTC. It is translated as CASSLAGGPGYEQYF. Together with reference TRBV7-2 and TRBJ2-7, the CDR3 gives the full variable domain: GAGVSQSPSNKVTEKGKDVELRCDPISGHTALYWYRQSLGQGLEFLIYFQGNSAPDKSGLPSDRFSAERTGGSVSTLTIQRTQQEDSAVYLCASSLAGGPGYEQYFGPGTRLTVT.